This TCR beta chain was identified in a study of human T cells and chemical hapten exposure. Study-level points and caveats: TCRs above 1 in 1000 frequency stayed constant with DPC sensitization. Expanded TCRs grouped into significantly more large CDR3 similarity clusters than controls produced.

Described time point: patch test 1, 2 weeks after DPC sensitization. The treatment here: therapeutic diphenylcyclopropenone sensitization with weekly scalp DPC. This clonotype has more than one count but fewer than ten. The antigen is undetermined. The CDR3 consists of 14 residues. The V gene's germline CDR1 is MNHNY and CDR2 SVGAGI (reference sequence). Trimming took 6 bases from V and 3 from J; bases not matched to a gene: 6. Source study methods: Across samples, TCR counts had a median of approximately 100,000 and ranged from 23,224 to 690,600. In TCRdb, the RACE reads were re-called with MiXCR into one record per CDR3 protein. The V and J calls here are based on TCRdb, not the publication. In the table there are a few hundred thousand distinct CDR3 sequences, 4% to 5.5% of which are singletons.

Sequencing used whole blood, obtained in connection with sensitization to the hapten diphenylcyclopropenone (DPC). This chain joins TRBV6-6 and TRBJ1-1, with 8 bases that match TRBD1. The sequence was collected from a woman between 45 and 60 years old with alopecia areata. Some clones in this sample may be carry-over from other donors' samples. CDR3 amino acids: CASRAGQAYTEAFF. The CDR3 coding sequence is TGTGCCAGCAGGGCGGGACAGGCTTACACTGAAGCTTTCTTT.